Following are 9 T cell receptor beta chains from one sample sequenced in a study of shared clonotypes between healthy human individuals. Profiling relied on immunoSEQ multiplex PCR, and the TCRdb table lists in-frame clones only, not all of them. This table holds some 2,500,000 clones, 93% found once. The sequenced sample was naive CD4+ T cells from PBMCs. Subset: CD45RA+ positively selected. These receptors originate from a man between 18 and 35 years old in good health. Some clones in this sample may be carry-over from other donors' samples.

The chain carries TRBV10-3 and TRBJ1-2; D possibly corresponds to TRBD1 (5 bases). Trimming removed 6 bases from V and 4 bases from J, with 18 bases in between. The germline V gene has CDR1 ENHRY and CDR2 SYGVKD. This CDR3 contains 15 residues. Written as DNA, the CDR3 is TGTGCCATCAGCGAGAACGTCCAGGGCGGCTATGGCTACACCTTC. Protein sequence: CAISENVQGGYGYTF.

The chain recombines TRBV6-1 with TRBJ2-7; the D gene could be TRBD1 or TRBD2 (7 bases each). The CDR3 length is 19 residues. The germline CDR1 and CDR2 sequences are MNHNS and SASEGT. The V end lost 2 bases, the J end lost 2 bases, and 25 bases lay between the germline ends. The CDR3 protein is CASSERDSGIGGSPYEQYF. The CDR3 bases are TGTGCCAGCAGTGAACGGGACAGCGGGATAGGCGGGAGCCCCTACGAGCAGTACTTC.

This chain links TRBV27 with TRBJ2-7; 12 bases map to TRBD2. With V trimmed by 8 bases and J by 3 bases, 11 bases remained unmatched. The CDR3 runs 16 residues. From germline, CDR1 is MNHEY and CDR2 SMNVEV (reference sequence). CDR3 sequence: CASAPSLAGGLYEQYF. Written as DNA, the CDR3 is TGTGCCAGCGCCCCGTCTCTAGCGGGAGGGCTCTACGAGCAGTACTTC.

CDR3 amino acids: CASTTRRANSYNEQFF. Written as DNA, the CDR3 is TGTGCCAGCACTACTCGAAGGGCAAATTCCTACAATGAGCAGTTCTTC. The J gene is TRBJ2-1, the V gene TRBV28; unclear D gene. The CDR3 runs to 16 residues. CDR1 MDHEN and CDR2 SYDVKM come from the germline V gene. Trimming took 7 bases from V and 1 from J, leaving 17 bases between them.

The gene calls are TRBV5-1 and TRBJ2-5, with D perhaps being TRBD1 or TRBD2 (5 bases each). V was trimmed by 4 bases and J by 12 bases, leaving 16 bases between them. Germline CDR1 is SGHRS and CDR2 is YFSETQ. The CDR3 contains 12 residues. CDR3 sequence reads: CASSAEGPQEYF. The CDR3 DNA is TGCGCCAGCAGCGCCGAGGGACCACAGGAGTACTTC.

This sequence joins TRBV29-1 and TRBJ2-1; 7 bases map to TRBD1. V lost 7 bases, J lost 8 bases, and 14 bases stayed unmatched. Looked up from germline, CDR1 is SQVTM and CDR2 is ANQGSEA. This CDR3 region has 14 residues. In DNA form, the CDR3 reads TGCAGCGCCGCCAAAAGAGGGGGCGCCTATGAGCAGTTCTTC. Residues: CSAAKRGGAYEQFF.

The chain uses TRBV5-1 and TRBJ1-1; D is perhaps TRBD1 (5 bases). This CDR3 region has 14 residues. CDR1 and CDR2 (germline): SGHRS, YFSETQ. The ends were cut back, 2 bases at V and 4 bases at J, with 12 bases in the middle. CDR3 DNA sequence: TGCGCCAGCAGCTTCACAGGCTTCGGCACTGAAGCTTTCTTT. It translates to CASSFTGFGTEAFF.

The V and J genes are TRBV7-9 and TRBJ2-6; 9 nucleotides align to TRBD1. V was pared by 4 bases and J by 2 bases, with 9 bases of the junction left unmatched. The CDR3 has 18 amino acids. In germline, CDR1 is SEHNR, CDR2 FQNEAQ (reference sequence). The CDR3 region has the DNA TGTGCCAGCAGCTCAAGTCCCGGGACAGGGACTGGGGCCAACGTCCTGACTTTC. As protein: CASSSSPGTGTGANVLTF.

The V and J genes are TRBV9 and TRBJ1-2; D is undetermined. This CDR3 spans 15 amino acids. Trimming pared 4 bases from V and 0 bases from J, leaving 13 bases between. Germline CDR1 reads SGDLS; CDR2 reads YYNGEE. The CDR3 region is CASSPQARANYGYTF. CDR3 coding DNA: TGTGCCAGCAGCCCGCAGGCCCGGGCTAACTATGGCTACACCTTC.